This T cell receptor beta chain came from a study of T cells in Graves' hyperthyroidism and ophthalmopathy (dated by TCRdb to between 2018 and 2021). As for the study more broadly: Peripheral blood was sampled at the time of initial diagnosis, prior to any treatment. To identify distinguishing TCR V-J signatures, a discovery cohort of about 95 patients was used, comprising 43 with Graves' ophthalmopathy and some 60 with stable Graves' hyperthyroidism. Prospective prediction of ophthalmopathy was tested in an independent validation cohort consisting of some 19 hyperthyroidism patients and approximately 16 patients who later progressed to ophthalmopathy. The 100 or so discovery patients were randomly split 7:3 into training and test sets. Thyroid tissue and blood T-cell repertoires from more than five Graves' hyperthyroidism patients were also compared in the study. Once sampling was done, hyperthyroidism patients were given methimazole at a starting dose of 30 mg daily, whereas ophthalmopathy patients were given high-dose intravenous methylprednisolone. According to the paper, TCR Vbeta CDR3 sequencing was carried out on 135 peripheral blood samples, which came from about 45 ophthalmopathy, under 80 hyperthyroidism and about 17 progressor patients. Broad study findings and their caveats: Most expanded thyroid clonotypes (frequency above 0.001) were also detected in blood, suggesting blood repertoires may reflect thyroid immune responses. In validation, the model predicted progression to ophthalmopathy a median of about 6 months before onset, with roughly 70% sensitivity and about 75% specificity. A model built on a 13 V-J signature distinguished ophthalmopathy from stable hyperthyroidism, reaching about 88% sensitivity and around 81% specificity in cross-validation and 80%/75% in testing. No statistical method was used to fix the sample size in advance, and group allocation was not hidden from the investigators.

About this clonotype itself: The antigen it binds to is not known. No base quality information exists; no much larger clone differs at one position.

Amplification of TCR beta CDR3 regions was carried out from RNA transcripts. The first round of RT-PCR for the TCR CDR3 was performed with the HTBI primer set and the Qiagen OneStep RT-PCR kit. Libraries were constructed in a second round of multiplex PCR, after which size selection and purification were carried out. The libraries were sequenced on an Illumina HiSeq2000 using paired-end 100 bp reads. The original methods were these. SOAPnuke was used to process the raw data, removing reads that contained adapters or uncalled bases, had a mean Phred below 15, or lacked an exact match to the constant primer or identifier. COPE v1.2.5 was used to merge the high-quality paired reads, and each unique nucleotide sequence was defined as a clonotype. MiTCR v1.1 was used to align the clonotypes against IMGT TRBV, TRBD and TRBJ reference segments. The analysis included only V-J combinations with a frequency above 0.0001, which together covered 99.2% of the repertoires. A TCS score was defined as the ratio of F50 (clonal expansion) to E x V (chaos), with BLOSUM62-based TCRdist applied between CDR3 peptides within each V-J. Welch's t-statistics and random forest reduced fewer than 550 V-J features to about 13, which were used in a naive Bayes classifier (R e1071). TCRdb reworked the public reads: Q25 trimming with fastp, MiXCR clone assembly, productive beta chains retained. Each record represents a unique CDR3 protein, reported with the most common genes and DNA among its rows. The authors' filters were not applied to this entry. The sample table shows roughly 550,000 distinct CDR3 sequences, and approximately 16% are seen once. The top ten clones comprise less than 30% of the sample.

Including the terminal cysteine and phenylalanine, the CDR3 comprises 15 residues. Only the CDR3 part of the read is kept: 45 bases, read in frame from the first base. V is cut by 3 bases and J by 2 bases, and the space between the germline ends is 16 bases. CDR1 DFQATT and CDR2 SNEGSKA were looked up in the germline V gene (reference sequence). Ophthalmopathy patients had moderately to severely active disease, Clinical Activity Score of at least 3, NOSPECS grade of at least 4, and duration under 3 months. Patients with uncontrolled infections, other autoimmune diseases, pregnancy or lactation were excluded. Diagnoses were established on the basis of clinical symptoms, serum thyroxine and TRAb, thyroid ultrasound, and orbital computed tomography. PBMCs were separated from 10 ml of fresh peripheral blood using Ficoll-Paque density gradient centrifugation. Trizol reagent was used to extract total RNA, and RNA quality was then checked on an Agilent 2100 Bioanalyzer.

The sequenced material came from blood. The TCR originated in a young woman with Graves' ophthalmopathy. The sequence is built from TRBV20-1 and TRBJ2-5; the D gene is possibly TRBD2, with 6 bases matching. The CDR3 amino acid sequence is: CSASGLRDLQETQYF. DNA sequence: TGCAGTGCTAGTGGCCTACGGGACTTACAAGAGACCCAGTACTTC.